A selection of T cell receptor beta chains follows, all from one sample in a study of shared clonotypes between healthy human individuals. Some clones are missing from TCRdb's copy, which holds only in-frame ones; the method was immunoSEQ multiplex PCR. The sample has around 450,000 clones, about 85% seen once. Sample: PBMCs. Source of these receptors: a woman in her 40s in good health. Some clones in this sample may be carry-over from other donors' samples. The conserved cysteine and the conserved F or W are not part of the CDR3 here.

j_call,v_call,cdr3_length,cdr3_aa
TRBJ1-4,TRBV14,13,ASSQEGRANEKLF
TRBJ2-7,TRBV18,10,ASSPNSYEQY
TRBJ2-3,TRBV6-1,13,ASSQLGRRGDTQY
TRBJ2-7,TRBV5-1,12,ASSLRGISYEQY
TRBJ1-5,TRBV18,12,ASSPGTGAQPQH
TRBJ2-5,TRBV5-1,12,ASSLAEVQETQY
TRBJ1-1,TRBV30,14,AWRGPLGGTNTEAF
TRBJ2-7,TRBV5-5,13,ASSLGTGVAYEQY
TRBJ1-4,TRBV7-2,13,ASSPTGGSNEKLF
TRBJ1-1,TRBV5-1,13,ASSFLAIGNTEAF
TRBJ2-3,TRBV6-1,10,ASRADHQNLY
TRBJ1-1,TRBV29-1,9,SVEYRAEAF
TRBJ1-2,TRBV7-3,12,ASSKDGSVDGYT
TRBJ2-1,TRBV7-8,13,ASSLGLESYNEQF
TRBJ2-7,TRBV6-5,11,ASSYGLQYKQY
TRBJ2-5,TRBV6-4,13,ASSPLPGTSETQY
TRBJ1-2,TRBV5-6,11,ASSLGIWNGYT
TRBJ2-7,TRBV7-3,14,ASSASGTSGSGEQY
TRBJ2-7,TRBV2,11,ASSKDIFYEQY
TRBJ1-3,TRBV25-1,12,ASIDESSGNTIY
TRBJ2-7,TRBV28,17,ASTKTSTILAGVFYEQY
TRBJ2-1,TRBV15,12,ATSGWGPYNEQF
TRBJ1-2,TRBV7-9,12,ASSLEGIWAGYT
TRBJ1-2,TRBV14,13,ASSHGGVEVYGYT
TRBJ2-1,TRBV10-3,12,AISVPGTGNEQF
TRBJ2-2,TRBV4-1,14,ASSRDGGGYTGELF
TRBJ2-5,TRBV5-1,14,ASSLDRLRARETQY
TRBJ1-5,TRBV19,14,ASSRWGQGEGQPQH
TRBJ2-1,TRBV6-5,12,ASSQTGGPNEQF
TRBJ2-1,TRBV7-9,13,ASSEDLGAYNEQF
TRBJ2-5,TRBV2,10,ASTLGWETQY
TRBJ2-1,TRBV7-2,11,ASSLEVGDEQF
TRBJ2-7,TRBV7-9,10,ASSLIPYEQY
TRBJ1-1,TRBV28,15,ASKGTGQGALNTEAF
TRBJ1-5,TRBV28,13,ASSLRQRGNQPQH
TRBJ2-7,TRBV10-3,9,AISELTEQY
TRBJ1-5,TRBV28,16,ASSSWTGTVNSNQPQH
TRBJ2-3,TRBV2,12,ASIRGRAADTQY
TRBJ2-3,TRBV9,13,ASSVGRLNRDTQY
TRBJ2-1,TRBV29-1,14,SVEPFGLAGTYEQF
TRBJ2-7,TRBV7-3,18,ASSSPGGTGPLLTPYEQY
TRBJ1-4,TRBV30,12,AWSVRGAGEKLF
TRBJ2-7,TRBV30,12,AWSVLWGPYEQY
TRBJ1-2,TRBV27,10,ASSFRGYGYT
TRBJ1-2,TRBV5-1,12,ASSSAGGNYGYT
TRBJ2-5,TRBV19,11,ASRIGQGKTQY
TRBJ2-7,TRBV25-1,13,ASSDFGTSIYEQY
TRBJ2-7,TRBV18,15,ASSPGLYGRVSYEQY
TRBJ1-4,TRBV9,11,ASSVDPGEKLF
TRBJ2-7,TRBV6-4,13,ASSVQATGAYEQY
TRBJ2-7,TRBV28,13,ASSFGRAPSYEQY
TRBJ2-6,TRBV28,14,ASSPQGLSGANVLT
TRBJ2-2,TRBV27,14,ASSLWARSNTGELF
TRBJ2-1,TRBV6-1,11,ASSEVENNEQF
TRBJ2-3,TRBV7-2,11,ASSFPHTDTQY